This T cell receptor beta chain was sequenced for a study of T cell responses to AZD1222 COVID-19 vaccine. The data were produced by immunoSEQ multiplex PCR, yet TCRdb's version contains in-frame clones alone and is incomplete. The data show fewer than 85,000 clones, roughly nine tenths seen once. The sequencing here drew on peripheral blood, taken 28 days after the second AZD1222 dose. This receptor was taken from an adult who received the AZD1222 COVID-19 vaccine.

The CDR3 loop is CASSPQKGRENYGYTF. CDR3 sequence (DNA): TGTGCCAGCAGCCCCCAAAAGGGACGGGAGAACTATGGCTACACCTTC. The chain carries TRBV4-2 and TRBJ1-2; TRBD1 might be the D (5 bases). The CDR3 is 16 amino acids. V was trimmed by 4 bases and J by 2 bases, leaving 17 bases between them. Germline CDR1 LGHNA, CDR2 YNFKEQ.